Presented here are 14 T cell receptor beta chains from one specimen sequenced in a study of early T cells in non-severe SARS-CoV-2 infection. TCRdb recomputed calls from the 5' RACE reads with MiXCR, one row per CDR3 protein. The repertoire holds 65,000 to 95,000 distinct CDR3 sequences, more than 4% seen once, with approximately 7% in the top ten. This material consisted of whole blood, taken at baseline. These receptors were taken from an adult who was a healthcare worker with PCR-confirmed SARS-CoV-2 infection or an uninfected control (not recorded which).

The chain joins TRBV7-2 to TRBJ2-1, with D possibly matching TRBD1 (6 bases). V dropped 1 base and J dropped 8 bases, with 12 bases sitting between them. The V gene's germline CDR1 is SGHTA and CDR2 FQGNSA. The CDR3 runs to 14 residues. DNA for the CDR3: TGTGCCAGCAGCTTAGGGACAGTCAAAGATGAGCAGTTCTTC. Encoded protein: CASSLGTVKDEQFF.

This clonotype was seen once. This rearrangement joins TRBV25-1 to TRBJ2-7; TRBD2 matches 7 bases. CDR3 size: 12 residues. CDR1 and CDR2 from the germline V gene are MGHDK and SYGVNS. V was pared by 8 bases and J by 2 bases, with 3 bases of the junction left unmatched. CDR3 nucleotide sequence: TGTGCCAGCGGGGCGGGAGCCTACGAGCAGTACTTC. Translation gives CASGAGAYEQYF.

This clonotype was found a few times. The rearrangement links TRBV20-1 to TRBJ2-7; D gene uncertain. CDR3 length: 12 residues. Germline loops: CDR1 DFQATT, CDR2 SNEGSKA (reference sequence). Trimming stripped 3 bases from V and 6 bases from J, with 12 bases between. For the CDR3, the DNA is TGCAGTGCTAGTTTACTATTTGGCGAGCAGTACTTC. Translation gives CSASLLFGEQYF.

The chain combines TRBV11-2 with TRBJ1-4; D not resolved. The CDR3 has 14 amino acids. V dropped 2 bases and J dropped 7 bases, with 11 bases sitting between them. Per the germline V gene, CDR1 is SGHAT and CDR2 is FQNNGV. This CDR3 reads CASSLTDGSEKLFF. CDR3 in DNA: TGTGCCAGCAGCTTAACAGACGGAAGTGAAAAACTGTTTTTT. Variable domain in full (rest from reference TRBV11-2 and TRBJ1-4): EAGVAQSPRYKIIEKRQSVAFWCNPISGHATLYWYQQILGQGPKLLIQFQNNGVVDDSQLPKDRFSAERLKGVDSTLKIQPAKLEDSAVYLCASSLTDGSEKLFFGSGTQLSVL.

This CDR3 reads CASSLRDLANTGELFF. CDR3 sequence (DNA): TGTGCCAGCAGCCTCCGGGACCTGGCGAACACCGGGGAGCTGTTTTTT. The rearrangement joins TRBV3-1 to TRBJ2-2, with D perhaps given as TRBD1 or TRBD2 (5 bases each). Trimming shortened V by 4 bases and J by 0 bases, and 12 bases separated the two germline ends. The CDR3 consists of 16 residues. Germline V gives CDR1 LGHDT, CDR2 YNNKEL (reference sequence).

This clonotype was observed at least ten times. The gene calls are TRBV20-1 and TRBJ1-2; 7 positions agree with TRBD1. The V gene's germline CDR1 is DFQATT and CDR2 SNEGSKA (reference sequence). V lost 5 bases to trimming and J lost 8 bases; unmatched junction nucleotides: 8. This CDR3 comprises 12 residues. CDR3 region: CSAVRQGKGYTF. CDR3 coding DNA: TGCAGTGCTGTGCGACAGGGTAAAGGCTACACCTTC.

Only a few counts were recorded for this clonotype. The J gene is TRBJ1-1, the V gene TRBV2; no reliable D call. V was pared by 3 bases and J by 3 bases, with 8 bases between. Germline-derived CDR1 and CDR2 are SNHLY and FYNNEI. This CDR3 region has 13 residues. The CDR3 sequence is CASSDRTYTEAFF. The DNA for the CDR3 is TGTGCCAGCAGTGACAGGACTTACACTGAAGCTTTCTTT.

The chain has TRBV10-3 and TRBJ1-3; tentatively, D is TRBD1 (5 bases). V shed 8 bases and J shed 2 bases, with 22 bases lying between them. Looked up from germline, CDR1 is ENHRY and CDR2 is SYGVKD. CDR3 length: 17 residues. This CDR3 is CAIAGAGFGGAGNTIYF. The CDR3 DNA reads TGTGCCATCGCTGGGGCGGGTTTTGGAGGAGCTGGAAACACCATATATTTT.

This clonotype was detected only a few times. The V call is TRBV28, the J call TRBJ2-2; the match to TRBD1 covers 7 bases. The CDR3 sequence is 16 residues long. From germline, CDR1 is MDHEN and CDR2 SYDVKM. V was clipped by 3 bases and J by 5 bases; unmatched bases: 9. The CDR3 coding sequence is TGTGCCAGCAGTTTCCTCGACAGGGTGGGAACCGGGGAGCTGTTTTTT. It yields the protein CASSFLDRVGTGELFF. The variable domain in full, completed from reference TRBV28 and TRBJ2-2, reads DVKVTQSSRYLVKRTGEKVFLECVQDMDHENMFWYRQDPGLGLRLIYFSYDVKMKEKGDIPEGYSVSREKKERFSLILESASTNQTSMYLCASSFLDRVGTGELFFGEGSRLTVL.

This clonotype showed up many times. Here the CDR3 reads CSVEGSRGGEQYF. The CDR3 bases are TGCAGCGTTGAAGGGTCCCGGGGAGGCGAGCAGTACTTC. This rearrangement joins TRBV29-1 to TRBJ2-7, with TRBD2 as a possible D gene (6 bases). This CDR3 comprises 13 residues. Germline V CDR1 and CDR2: SQVTM, ANQGSEA. V lost 1 base and J lost 6, with 13 bases in between.

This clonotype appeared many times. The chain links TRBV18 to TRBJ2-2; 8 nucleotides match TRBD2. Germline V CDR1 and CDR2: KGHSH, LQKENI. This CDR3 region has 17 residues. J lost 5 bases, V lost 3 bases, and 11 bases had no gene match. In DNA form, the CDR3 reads TGTGCCAGCTCACCCCAGAAGAGCGGGAGTAGAACCGGGGAGCTGTTTTTT. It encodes CASSPQKSGSRTGELFF. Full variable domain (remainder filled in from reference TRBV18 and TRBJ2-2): NAGVMQNPRHLVRRRGQEARLRCSPMKGHSHVYWYRQLPEEGLKFMVYLQKENIIDESGMPKERFSAEFPKEGPSILRIQQVVRGDSAAYFCASSPQKSGSRTGELFFGEGSRLTVL.

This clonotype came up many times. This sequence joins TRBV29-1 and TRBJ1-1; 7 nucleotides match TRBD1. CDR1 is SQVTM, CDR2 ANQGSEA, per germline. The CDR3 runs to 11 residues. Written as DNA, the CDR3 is TGCAGTACTCTGGACAGGACTGAAGCTTTCTTT. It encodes CSTLDRTEAFF.

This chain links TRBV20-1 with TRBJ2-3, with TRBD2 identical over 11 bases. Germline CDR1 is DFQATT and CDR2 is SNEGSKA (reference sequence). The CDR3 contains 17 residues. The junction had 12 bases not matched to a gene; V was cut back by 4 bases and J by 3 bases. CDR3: CSATTSGALLGTDTQYF. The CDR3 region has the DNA TGCAGTGCTACGACTAGCGGGGCCCTCCTGGGTACAGATACGCAGTATTTT.

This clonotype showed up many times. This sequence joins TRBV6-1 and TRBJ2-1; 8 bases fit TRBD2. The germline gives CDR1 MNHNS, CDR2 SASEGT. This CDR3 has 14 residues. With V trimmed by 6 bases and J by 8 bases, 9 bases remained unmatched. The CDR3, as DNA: TGTGCCAGCAGCACGGGACTAGAAGTCTATGAGCAGTTCTTC. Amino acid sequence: CASSTGLEVYEQFF.